This is a list of T cell receptor beta chains from one sample in a study of T cell responses to AZD1222 COVID-19 vaccine. Assay used: immunoSEQ multiplex PCR; TCRdb lists only in-frame clones, some missing. This table holds about 70,000 clones, approximately 81% found once. Sequenced here: peripheral blood, sampled on day 0 of AZD1222 vaccination. These receptors came from an adult in good health. Both conserved end residues are trimmed from each CDR3.

CDR3: ASSDKTAYNEQF
V: TRBV5-1
J: TRBJ2-1

CDR3: ASIKGLRNTEAF
V: TRBV19
J: TRBJ1-1

CDR3: SVGYLEHGEKLF
V: TRBV29-1
J: TRBJ1-4

CDR3: ASSTDRDSYNEQF
V: TRBV7-7
J: TRBJ2-1

CDR3: ASSLIQGRDEQY
V: TRBV7-9
J: TRBJ2-7

CDR3: ASSEDWQHYGYT
V: TRBV6-1
J: TRBJ1-2

CDR3: ASRGNSPYEQY
V: TRBV6-5
J: TRBJ2-7

CDR3: SVFPGRGEGTQY
V: TRBV29-1
J: TRBJ2-5

CDR3: ASSQEGRFRGGSPLH
V: TRBV4-1
J: TRBJ1-6

CDR3: ASSPPYTGTQIYNEQF
V: TRBV7-6
J: TRBJ2-1

CDR3: SVGDRNSYNEQF
V: TRBV29-1
J: TRBJ2-1

CDR3: ASSLGLNSGNTIY
V: TRBV5-1
J: TRBJ1-3

CDR3: ASSPVLAGENEQF
V: TRBV18
J: TRBJ2-1

CDR3: ASSHSIGGDYT
V: TRBV6-2/TRBV6-3
J: TRBJ1-2

CDR3: ASRLRTDPVAGYT
V: TRBV19
J: TRBJ1-2

CDR3: ASSLAAGSYNEQF
V: TRBV7-2
J: TRBJ2-1

CDR3: ASSITRGSVYGYT
V: TRBV19
J: TRBJ1-2

CDR3: ASRAGLPGYEQY
V: TRBV7-2
J: TRBJ2-7

CDR3: AWSVGGLGDYGYT
V: TRBV30
J: TRBJ1-2

CDR3: ASSLGPTGVQETQY
V: TRBV5-1
J: TRBJ2-5

CDR3: ASSHRPGQGVDEQY
V: TRBV7-9
J: TRBJ2-7

CDR3: SASVGTSGPYNEQF
V: TRBV20-1
J: TRBJ2-1

CDR3: ASSYGIGRGQNEQF
V: TRBV7-6
J: TRBJ2-1

CDR3: ASSSVLTRSLQETQY
V: TRBV11-2
J: TRBJ2-5

CDR3: ASNGLSYEQY
V: TRBV6-5
J: TRBJ2-7

CDR3: ASSAELGRVETQY
V: TRBV5-4
J: TRBJ2-5

CDR3: ASSPWTGGSEQY
V: TRBV9
J: TRBJ2-7

CDR3: ASSFRSPSWDTEAF
V: TRBV5-1
J: TRBJ1-1

CDR3: ASSIINGRSRETQY
V: TRBV19
J: TRBJ2-5

CDR3: ASSFWDRPYNEQF
V: TRBV5-4
J: TRBJ2-1

CDR3: ASSLVHPNTEAF
V: TRBV11-3
J: TRBJ1-1

CDR3: ASSLEGRTAQAQY
V: TRBV5-1
J: TRBJ2-5

CDR3: ASSFDDNSPLH
V: TRBV12-3/TRBV12-4
J: TRBJ1-6

CDR3: ASSGAGTGSQPQH
V: TRBV19
J: TRBJ1-5

CDR3: ASWGYNEQF
V: TRBV6-5
J: TRBJ2-1

CDR3: ASSIDPGRQETQY
V: TRBV19
J: TRBJ2-5

CDR3: ASSPVTALEGYT
V: TRBV7-8
J: TRBJ1-2

CDR3: ASSSGANTGELF
V: TRBV4-1
J: TRBJ2-2

CDR3: ASRRNRDRNEKLF
V: TRBV5-6
J: TRBJ1-4

CDR3: ASRGHLEAF
V: TRBV7-9
J: TRBJ1-1

CDR3: ASSQVGANSPLH
V: TRBV3-1/TRBV3-2
J: TRBJ1-6

CDR3: ASSVARDGQTQY
V: TRBV9
J: TRBJ2-5

CDR3: ASSPMGPTSGGYT
V: TRBV11-3
J: TRBJ1-2

CDR3: ASSLGDRGRTGELF
V: TRBV5-1
J: TRBJ2-2

CDR3: ASSHDYYGGEKLF
V: TRBV28
J: TRBJ1-4

CDR3: ASSILGGYGYT
V: TRBV19
J: TRBJ1-2

CDR3: ASSLAEGNIQY
V: TRBV5-1
J: TRBJ2-4

CDR3: ASSLDSFGYT
V: TRBV5-1
J: TRBJ1-2

CDR3: LICSYNEQF
V: TRBV28
J: TRBJ2-1

CDR3: ASSPRGGNQPQH
V: TRBV3-1/TRBV3-2
J: TRBJ1-5

CDR3: ASSWQRTREVEQF
V: TRBV5-4
J: TRBJ2-1

CDR3: ASSYPGTPENQPQH
V: TRBV6-5
J: TRBJ1-5

CDR3: ATRSGPANTGELF
V: TRBV5-1
J: TRBJ2-2